The next 29 T cell receptor beta chains were all read from a single sample in a study of lung T cells in sarcoidosis with Löfgren's syndrome. TCRdb analysed the reads with MiXCR anew, one entry per CDR3 protein. Of several thousand distinct CDR3 sequences detected, less than 20% appear once; the ten largest clones hold over 5.5%. Sequencing used CD4+ T cells from bronchoalveolar lavage. The receptors derive from a human donor with sarcoidosis (Löfgren's syndrome or another form), or a control subject (not recorded which).

This clonotype ranks as medium-sized. This chain joins TRBV2 and TRBJ2-3; tentatively, D is TRBD1 (5 bases). The V end was cut by 6 bases, the J end by 2 bases, with 18 bases between. Germline V gene sequence: CDR1 SNHLY, CDR2 FYNNEI. The CDR3 is made up of 16 amino acids. The CDR3 sequence is CASRLQTETLTDTQYF. Written as DNA, the CDR3 is TGTGCCAGCAGACTTCAGACAGAAACCCTCACAGATACGCAGTATTTT.

This clonotype was seen ten or more times. This chain joins TRBV3-1 and TRBJ2-3; 14 bases are a match to TRBD2. Germline assignment: CDR1 LGHDT and CDR2 YNNKEL (reference sequence). The CDR3 totals 18 residues. The J segment lost 5 bases and the V segment lost 6 bases, leaving 13 bases of the junction unmatched. CDR3 in amino acids: CASRATSGGASFLDTQYF. In DNA, the CDR3 is TGTGCCAGCAGAGCGACTAGCGGGGGGGCCTCATTTTTAGATACGCAGTATTTT.

This clonotype was counted many times. The chain carries TRBV11-2 and TRBJ2-1; the D gene is possibly TRBD1 (5 bases). CDR3 length: 15 amino acids. Germline V gene lookup returns CDR1 SGHAT and CDR2 FQNNGV. V dropped 0 bases and J dropped 4 bases, with 10 bases sitting between them. The DNA of the CDR3 is TGTGCCAGCAGCTTAGACACAGGATTTTACAATGAGCAGTTCTTC. As protein: CASSLDTGFYNEQFF.

This clonotype counts as medium-sized. The CDR3 coding sequence is TGTGCCAGCAGCCCCCAAACAGGGGGGATGAACACTGAAGCTTTCTTT. Translating gives CASSPQTGGMNTEAFF. This chain joins TRBV3-1 and TRBJ1-1; 8 bases line up with TRBD1. The CDR3 runs 16 residues. V shed 4 bases, J shed 0 bases, and the junction held 7 bases outside the gene matches. Germline values: CDR1 LGHDT, CDR2 YNNKEL (reference sequence).

This clonotype has a handful of counts. This may stem from a read error, because a much larger clone lies one nucleotide away. The chain couples TRBV28 to TRBJ1-3; D is possibly TRBD1 (6 bases). The CDR3 length is 15 residues. V was clipped by 4 bases and J by 6 bases, with 16 bases between them. The V gene's germline CDR1 is MDHEN and CDR2 SYDVKM. Here the CDR3 reads CASSSLQGSENTIYF. The DNA for the CDR3 is TGTGCCAGCAGTTCCCTTCAGGGGTCGGAAAACACCATATATTTT.

This clonotype was found many times. The junction shows a germline mismatch at one end, possibly a read error. The CDR3 nucleotides are TGTGCCAGCAGTCTACTGCCGGGACAGGGCTACGATGAGCAGTTCTTC. This translates into CASSLLPGQGYDEQFF. This chain connects TRBV7-9 to TRBJ2-1, with 9 nucleotides matching TRBD1. Per the germline V gene, CDR1 is SEHNR and CDR2 is FQNEAQ (reference sequence). This CDR3 is built from 16 residues.

This clonotype was picked up a small number of times. V usage is TRBV7-2 and J usage is TRBJ2-1; the match to TRBD1 covers 8 bases. V trimming: 2 bases; J trimming: 9 bases; junction bases outside the gene matches: 6. The CDR3 length is 14 residues. Germline loops: CDR1 SGHTA, CDR2 FQGNSA. CDR3 nucleotides: TGTGCCAGCAGCTTACTGCAGGGGGCGAGTGAGCAGTTCTTC. As protein: CASSLLQGASEQFF.

By frequency in the sample, this clonotype is medium-sized. V is TRBV6-2 or TRBV6-3 and J is TRBJ1-1; D is undetermined. This CDR3 contains 12 residues. V lost 4 bases and J lost 6, with 9 bases in between. Germline-derived CDR1 and CDR2 are MNHEY and SVGEGT. CDR3 sequence reads: CASSSMGPEAFF. In nucleotides, the CDR3 is TGTGCCAGCAGTTCAATGGGTCCTGAAGCTTTCTTT.

In its sample, this clonotype was seen many times. V gene TRBV24-1 combines with J gene TRBJ2-1; TRBD1 or TRBD2 may be the D gene (7 bases each). Germline-derived CDR1 and CDR2 are KGHDR and SFDVKD. Trimming removed 8 bases from V and 9 bases from J, with 37 bases in between. The length of the CDR3 is 20 residues. DNA for the CDR3: TGTGCCACCACCCTTCAGGGGGGTGATTCAGCGGGACCCGGCGAGGTTGAGCAGTTCTTC. Its protein product is CATTLQGGDSAGPGEVEQFF.

Many counts were recorded for this clonotype. The V call is TRBV14, the J call TRBJ2-7; D perhaps matches TRBD1 (5 bases). This CDR3 contains 14 residues. Trimming shortened V by 4 bases and J by 2 bases, and 12 bases separated the two germline ends. CDR1 and CDR2 (germline): SGHDN, FVKESK. DNA of the CDR3: TGTGCCAGCAGCCGGAGAATGGGGCCCTACGAGCAGTACTTC. Protein sequence: CASSRRMGPYEQYF. Full variable domain (missing parts from reference TRBV14 and TRBJ2-7): EAGVTQFPSHSVIEKGQTVTLRCDPISGHDNLYWYRRVMGKEIKFLLHFVKESKQDESGMPNNRFLAERTGGTYSTLKVQPAELEDSGVYFCASSRRMGPYEQYFGPGTRLTVT.

With respect to this clonotype: Compared with germline, one end of the junction differs, possibly owing to a read error. The rearrangement uses TRBV12-3 or TRBV12-4 and TRBJ2-2; possibly TRBD2 for D (6 bases). CDR3 length equals 15 residues. The CDR3 DNA is TGTGCCAGCAGTCCCTCCGGGGCACCCACCGGGGGGCTGTTTTTT. Its translation is CASSPSGAPTGGLFF.

Details on this clonotype: A much larger clone sits a single nucleotide away, making a read error possible. The chain couples TRBV6-2 or TRBV6-3 to TRBJ2-2, with D tentatively TRBD2 (5 bases). The CDR3 runs 15 residues. Germline CDR1 and CDR2: MNHEY and SVGEGT. In nucleotides, the CDR3 is TGTTCCAGCTTTCCAGGCCGAGGGCTCACCGGGGAGCTGTTTTTT. Protein: CSSFPGRGLTGELFF.

There are many counts of this clonotype. This chain joins TRBV29-1 and TRBJ2-3; D gene uncertain. The germline gives CDR1 SQVTM, CDR2 ANQGSEA. The V end lost 4 bases, the J end lost 6 bases, and 11 bases lay between the germline ends. The CDR3 consists of 12 residues. In nucleotides, the CDR3 is TGCAGCGTTGGGGTGCCGCGGGATACGCAGTATTTT. Protein sequence: CSVGVPRDTQYF.

This clonotype appeared once. The CDR3 region has the DNA TGTGCCAGCAGGAGGGGTCGGGATCGTGTCTCCTACGAGCAGTACTTC. Its translation: CASRRGRDRVSYEQYF. The rearrangement joins TRBV6-5 to TRBJ2-7, with D tentatively TRBD1 or TRBD2 (5 bases each). The CDR3 consists of 16 residues. CDR1 and CDR2 from the germline V gene are MNHEY and SVGAGI. V lost 6 bases and J lost 0, with 18 bases in between.

In its sample, this clonotype was seen a few times. This sequence joins TRBV10-1 and TRBJ2-3, with 10 bases identical to TRBD1. V lost 3 bases, J lost 2 bases, and 8 bases stayed unmatched. In germline, CDR1 is WNHNN, CDR2 SYGVQD (reference sequence). This CDR3 is built from 17 residues. CDR3: CASSDDRGPSFTDTQYF. As DNA, the CDR3 is TGCGCCAGCAGTGATGACAGGGGGCCTTCGTTCACAGATACGCAGTATTTT.

This clonotype was recorded many times. V gene TRBV3-1 combines with J gene TRBJ2-7; unclear D gene. In germline, CDR1 is LGHDT, CDR2 YNNKEL (reference sequence). V lost 1 base, J lost 3 bases, and 7 bases lay in between. The CDR3 extends over 13 amino acids. CDR3 loop: CASSQVRGYEQYF. The CDR3 DNA is TGTGCCAGCAGCCAAGTTCGCGGCTACGAGCAGTACTTC.

In its sample, this clonotype was seen many times. The chain recombines TRBV29-1 with TRBJ2-2; TRBD2 agrees at 8 bases. The CDR3 runs to 13 residues. V shed 7 bases and J 5 bases; nucleotides not matched to a gene: 6. The germline V gene encodes CDR1 SQVTM and CDR2 ANQGSEA. The CDR3 spells CSGGGLGTGELFF. The CDR3 DNA sequence: TGCAGCGGCGGGGGGTTGGGAACCGGGGAGCTGTTTTTT.

The chain recombines TRBV5-1 with TRBJ2-7; 8 bases are shared with TRBD2. The CDR3 runs to 14 residues. The junction had 0 bases not matched to a gene; V was cut back by 1 base and J by 0 bases. Germline V gene data show CDR1 as SGHRS and CDR2 as YFSETQ. The CDR3 DNA follows: TGCGCCAGCAGCTTGAGCGGGAGCTCCTACGAGCAGTACTTC. It translates to CASSLSGSSYEQYF.

The chain is built from TRBV11-2 and TRBJ2-3, with D possibly being TRBD1 (5 bases). In germline, CDR1 is SGHAT, CDR2 FQNNGV. The CDR3 contains 14 residues. Trimming left V 6 bases short and J 3 bases short, with 13 bases between. The CDR3 region has the DNA TGTGCCAGCAGACGGCAGGGCGGAACAGATACGCAGTATTTT. This translates into CASRRQGGTDTQYF.

This clonotype came up a few times. A much larger clone differs by one base, so this may be a read error. The V call is TRBV20-1, the J call TRBJ1-5; D not certain. This CDR3 contains 13 residues. The V gene's germline CDR1 is DFQATT and CDR2 SNEGSKA (reference sequence). With 2 bases removed from V and 0 bases from J, the gap between germline ends came to 5 bases. The CDR3 region is CSARRGSNQPQHF. CDR3 DNA sequence: TGCAGTGCTAGACGGGGTAGCAATCAGCCCCAGCATTTT.

By sample share, this clonotype is medium-sized (0.01 to 0.1%). The chain employs TRBV12-3 or TRBV12-4 and TRBJ1-1, with D perhaps matching TRBD1 (5 bases). V was cut by 4 bases and J by 0 bases, with 15 bases left in between. CDR3 length: 16 residues. CDR3 nucleotides: TGTGCCAGCAGTTCGTTCCGGGCGGGACTGAACACTGAAGCTTTCTTT. Its translation: CASSSFRAGLNTEAFF.

As for this clonotype: A much larger clone lies one base from this, so it may be a read error. DNA for the CDR3: TGTGCCAGCTCACGTCTAGCGGGGCAAGATACCCAGTACTTC. This translates into CASSRLAGQDTQYF. The rearrangement links TRBV18 to TRBJ2-5; 9 bases align to TRBD2. Germline loops: CDR1 KGHSH, CDR2 LQKENI. The CDR3 is made up of 14 amino acids. Filled out from reference TRBV18 and TRBJ2-5, the complete variable domain reads NAGVMQNPRHLVRRRGQEARLRCSPMKGHSHVYWYRQLPEEGLKFMVYLQKENIIDESGMPKERFSAEFPKEGPSILRIQQVVRGDSAAYFCASSRLAGQDTQYFGPGTRLLVL.

This clonotype appeared a few times. This chain joins TRBV5-4 and TRBJ2-3; 14 bases align to TRBD2. The length of the CDR3 is 19 residues. Looked up from germline, CDR1 is SGHNT and CDR2 is YYREEE (reference sequence). Trimming at V came to 0 bases and at J to 0 bases, leaving 6 bases not matched to a gene. CDR3 nucleotides: TGTGCCAGCAGCTTGGCCGGGACTAGCGGGGGTTTGAGCACAGATACGCAGTATTTT. Translated: CASSLAGTSGGLSTDTQYF.

By sample share, this clonotype is medium-sized. The chain carries TRBV28 and TRBJ2-3; 9 positions agree with TRBD2. V was clipped by 1 base and J by 4 bases; unmatched bases: 6. Looked up from germline, CDR1 is MDHEN and CDR2 is SYDVKM. This CDR3 contains 16 residues. The CDR3 reads CASSLYSGSRSDTQYF. The CDR3 region has the DNA TGTGCCAGCAGTTTATATAGCGGGAGTAGGTCAGATACGCAGTATTTT.

This clonotype came up many times. The J gene is TRBJ2-4, the V gene TRBV27; the match to TRBD2 covers 8 bases. Germline CDR1 is MNHEY and CDR2 is SMNVEV (reference sequence). Losses at the gene ends were 5 bases for V and 0 bases for J; bases not matched to a gene: 3. This CDR3 is built from 15 residues. CDR3 in amino acids: CASSPSGLAKNIQYF. The CDR3 DNA sequence: TGTGCCAGCAGTCCTAGCGGGCTAGCCAAAAACATTCAGTACTTC.

This clonotype came up many times. V and J are TRBV7-2 and TRBJ2-5; D tentatively fits TRBD1 or TRBD2 (7 bases each). V gave up 5 bases and J gave up 1 base, with 14 bases separating them. Germline CDR1 SGHTA, CDR2 FQGNSA. The CDR3 covers 15 residues. The CDR3 spells CASSIRGDSQETQYF. Written as DNA, the CDR3 is TGTGCCAGCAGCATCCGGGGGGACAGCCAAGAGACCCAGTACTTC.

The V gene is TRBV6-2 or TRBV6-3, the J gene TRBJ1-3; 8 positions agree with TRBD1. The CDR3 is made up of 16 amino acids. J gave up 7 bases and V 2 bases, and 10 bases lay outside the gene matches. Germline lookup yields CDR1 MNHEY and CDR2 SVGEGT. CDR3 sequence reads: CASSYVTQGARNTIYF. Here the CDR3 DNA reads TGTGCCAGCAGTTACGTGACCCAGGGGGCTCGGAACACCATATATTTT.

As for this clonotype: A clone one base away is much larger, so this may be a read error. This rearrangement joins TRBV11-2 to TRBJ2-6; 9 bases map to TRBD1. From germline, CDR1 is SGHAT and CDR2 FQNNGV. The CDR3 loop spans 17 amino acids. The DNA of the CDR3 is TGTGCCAGCCAGGTGGGGACAGGGTCCTCTAGGGCCAACGTCCTGACTTTC. As protein: CASQVGTGSSRANVLTF.

Note on this clonotype: An end of the junction differs from the germline gene, which may be a read error. The chain recombines TRBV29-1 with TRBJ2-5, with 10 bases aligning to TRBD2. The V gene's germline CDR1 is SQVTM and CDR2 ANQGSEA. The CDR3 is 14 amino acids. The CDR3 nucleotides read TGCGGCGTTGTTCTAGCGGGAGTCGGTCAGACCCAGTACTTC. Amino acids: CGVVLAGVGQTQYF.